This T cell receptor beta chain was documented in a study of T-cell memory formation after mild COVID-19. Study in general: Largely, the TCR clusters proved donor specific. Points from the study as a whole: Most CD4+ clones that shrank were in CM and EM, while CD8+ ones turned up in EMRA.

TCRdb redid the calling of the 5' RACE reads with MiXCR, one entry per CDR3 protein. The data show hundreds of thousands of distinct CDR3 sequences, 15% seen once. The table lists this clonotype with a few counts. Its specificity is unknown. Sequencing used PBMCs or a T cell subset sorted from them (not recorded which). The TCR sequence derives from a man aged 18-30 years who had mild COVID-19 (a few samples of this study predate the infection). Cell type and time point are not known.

This chain's CDR3 is CASSLSVRPQHF. In nucleotides, the CDR3 is TGTGCCAGCAGTTTAAGTGTAAGGCCCCAGCATTTT. The V call is TRBV12-3 or TRBV12-4, the J call TRBJ1-5, with D unclear. The CDR3 spans 12 residues. The V and J ends lost 2 bases and 9 bases respectively, with 8 bases between them.